These 25 T cell receptor beta chains were sequenced from one sample in a study of blood T cell repertoires in COVID-19. The repertoire was sequenced with immunoSEQ multiplex PCR; TCRdb's copy has only in-frame clones and lacks some. The sample records a few hundred thousand clones, around 90% being singletons. The sequenced sample consisted of peripheral blood. These receptor sequences come from a man between 18 and 35 years old with active or convalescent COVID-19.

This clone was counted between two and nine times. The rearrangement links TRBV6-5 to TRBJ1-1, with D hard to call. The CDR3 covers 11 residues. Germline V gene lookup returns CDR1 MNHEY and CDR2 SVGAGI. The V end lost 10 bases, the J end lost 1 base, and 7 bases lay between the germline ends. The CDR3 DNA reads as TGTGCCATTCCTTCGAACACTGAAGCTTTCTTT. Residues: CAIPSNTEAFF.

The chain is built from TRBV20-1 and TRBJ2-3; TRBD1 is a possible D gene (7 bases). The CDR3 is made up of 16 amino acids. V was cut by 3 bases and J by 2 bases, with 18 bases left in between. CDR1 and CDR2 from the germline V gene are DFQATT and SNEGSKA (reference sequence). CDR3 region: CSASSRRGPFTDTQYF. The CDR3 nucleotides are TGCAGTGCTAGTAGTAGGAGGGGGCCCTTCACAGATACGCAGTATTTT.

This chain joins TRBV5-4 and TRBJ2-6; 9 bases are shared with TRBD1. The CDR3 contains 16 residues. V was clipped by 4 bases and J by 1 base; unmatched bases: 3. The V gene's germline CDR1 is SGHNT and CDR2 YYREEE (reference sequence). The CDR3 is CASSGQGKSGANVLTF. The CDR3 coding sequence is TGTGCCAGCAGCGGACAGGGGAAATCTGGGGCCAACGTCCTGACTTTC.

This clone was counted once. The gene calls are TRBV27 and TRBJ2-1, with 15 bases aligning to TRBD2. The CDR3 loop spans 16 amino acids. Germline V CDR1 and CDR2: MNHEY, SMNVEV (reference sequence). The ends lost 0 bases at V and 8 bases at J; junction bases unmatched: 2. The CDR3, as DNA: TGTGCCAGCAGTTTATCGGGACTAGCGGGGGGACATGAGCAGTTCTTC. Translated, it gives CASSLSGLAGGHEQFF.

The chain recombines TRBV9 with TRBJ1-2; possible D gene TRBD1, 6 bases. This CDR3 spans 17 amino acids. Trimming removed 6 bases from V and 4 bases from J, with 25 bases in between. Germline-derived CDR1 and CDR2 are SGDLS and YYNGEE. CDR3: CASTEGSVDRVSYGYTF. The CDR3 DNA reads TGTGCCAGCACCGAGGGCTCGGTGGACAGAGTGTCCTATGGCTACACCTTC.

V is TRBV10-3 and J is TRBJ1-3; weak D call: TRBD1 (5 bases). Germline lookup yields CDR1 ENHRY and CDR2 SYGVKD. V was trimmed by 6 bases and J by 2 bases, leaving 14 bases between them. The CDR3 runs to 15 residues. The CDR3 spells CAISDGGVAGNTIYF. The DNA for the CDR3 is TGTGCCATCAGCGACGGAGGGGTGGCTGGAAACACCATATATTTT.

This chain uses TRBV5-6 with TRBJ1-4; 9 nucleotides agree with TRBD1. Germline V gives CDR1 SGHDT, CDR2 YYEEEE. This CDR3 is built from 18 residues. V was pared by 3 bases and J by 0 bases, with 9 bases of the junction left unmatched. As DNA, the CDR3 is TGTGCCAGCAGCTGGGGACAGGGTGCGAGGTCAACTAATGAAAAACTGTTTTTT. Protein sequence: CASSWGQGARSTNEKLFF.

The V gene is TRBV6-2 or TRBV6-3, the J gene TRBJ1-2; the D is unclear. This CDR3 is built from 14 residues. The germline V gene encodes CDR1 MNHEY and CDR2 SVGEGT. V lost 2 bases and J lost 2, with 9 bases in between. In DNA form, the CDR3 reads TGTGCCAGCAGTTACGTTTCGGGAAACTATGGCTACACCTTC. This translates into CASSYVSGNYGYTF.

This clone appeared many times. The CDR3 bases are TGCGCCAGCAGGCCGGGTCCCTCAAACACTGAAGCTTTCTTT. Protein product: CASRPGPSNTEAFF. V is TRBV10-2 and J is TRBJ1-1; no clear D. V was trimmed by 6 bases and J by 2 bases, leaving 13 bases between them. Germline assignment: CDR1 WSHSY and CDR2 SAAADI. This CDR3 has 14 amino acids.

The chain joins TRBV7-2 to TRBJ2-7, with TRBD2 matching 8 bases. Looked up from germline, CDR1 is SGHTA and CDR2 is FQGNSA. J lost 3 bases, V lost 3 bases, and 1 base had no gene match. There are 13 residues in the CDR3. CDR3 coding DNA: TGTGCCAGCAGCTTGAGCGGGGGCTACGAGCAGTACTTC. As protein: CASSLSGGYEQYF.

The chain recombines TRBV10-1 with TRBJ1-2, with D perhaps TRBD1 (5 bases). Per germline, CDR1 WNHNN and CDR2 SYGVQD (reference sequence). The CDR3 is 13 amino acids. With 3 bases removed from V and 6 bases from J, the gap between germline ends came to 11 bases. CDR3 nucleotides: TGCGCCAGCAGTGATGACAGATCAGATGGCTACACCTTC. Translated: CASSDDRSDGYTF.

The V call is TRBV19, the J call TRBJ1-1; maybe TRBD1 (5 bases). Deletions cut 5 bases from V and 7 bases from J, with 8 bases between. The CDR3 covers 11 residues. Germline assignment: CDR1 LNHDA and CDR2 SQIVND (reference sequence). The CDR3 is CASSQGLEAFF. CDR3 coding DNA: TGTGCCAGTAGTCAGGGACTTGAAGCTTTCTTT.

The J gene is TRBJ2-2, the V gene TRBV3-1 (or the pseudogene TRBV3-2), with a possible D match to TRBD2 (5 bases). The V and J ends lost 4 bases and 3 bases respectively, with 18 bases between them. The CDR3 is 17 residues long. Germline values: CDR1 LGHDT, CDR2 YNNKEL (reference sequence). DNA for the CDR3: TGTGCCAGCAGCCCCACTTGGCCGGGGTCACACACCGGGGAGCTGTTTTTT. Its translation is CASSPTWPGSHTGELFF.

This clone was observed a single time. CDR3 region: CASSRAGGGNTIYF. The CDR3 DNA sequence: TGTGCCAGCAGCCGTGCTGGGGGCGGAAACACCATATATTTT. The genes are TRBV7-8 and TRBJ1-3; TRBD1 is a possible D gene (6 bases). V was clipped by 5 bases and J by 4 bases, with 12 bases between them. Germline CDR1 reads SGHVS; CDR2 reads FQNEAQ. This CDR3 region has 14 residues.

This rearrangement joins TRBV27 to TRBJ2-2; 12 nucleotides align to TRBD2. J was trimmed by 7 bases and V by 0 bases; bases with no gene match: 15. The CDR3 contains 20 residues. Germline V gene sequence: CDR1 MNHEY, CDR2 SMNVEV (reference sequence). Here the CDR3 DNA reads TGTGCCAGCAGTTTATCATATGGACTAGCGGGAACATTGAGCAGCGGGGAGCTGTTTTTT. It encodes CASSLSYGLAGTLSSGELFF.

The chain has TRBV5-1 and TRBJ1-2, with a possible D match to TRBD1 (5 bases). Per the germline V gene, CDR1 is SGHRS and CDR2 is YFSETQ. This CDR3 contains 14 residues. V was trimmed by 4 bases and J by 5 bases, leaving 15 bases between them. The CDR3, as DNA: TGCGCCAGCAGCCCCCGGGACGGAGGGTATGGCTACACCTTC. Its translation: CASSPRDGGYGYTF.

This clone was picked up one time. The V gene is TRBV19, the J gene TRBJ2-3, with a possible D match to TRBD2 (6 bases). Looked up from germline, CDR1 is LNHDA and CDR2 is SQIVND (reference sequence). The CDR3 runs to 13 residues. V shed 7 bases and J shed 4 bases, with 12 bases lying between them. The CDR3 coding sequence is TGTGCCAGTAAAGACCCGGGAGCAGATACGCAGTATTTT. Protein sequence: CASKDPGADTQYF.

This chain links TRBV7-2 with TRBJ1-1; the D is unclear. The CDR3 spans 14 residues. V lost 2 bases and J 2 bases, leaving 9 bases between the germline ends. CDR1 is SGHTA and CDR2 is FQGNSA in the germline V gene. This CDR3 reads CASSLLLLNTEAFF. CDR3 DNA sequence: TGTGCCAGCAGCTTATTATTACTAAACACTGAAGCTTTCTTT.

This clone was seen once. The CDR3 loop is CASKEGGGYTF. CDR3 sequence (DNA): TGTGCCAGCAAGGAAGGGGGCGGCTACACCTTC. The J gene is TRBJ1-2, the V gene TRBV27; TRBD1 agrees at 7 bases. The CDR3 loop spans 11 amino acids. CDR1 is MNHEY and CDR2 is SMNVEV in the germline V gene (reference sequence). The J segment lost 8 bases and the V segment lost 7 bases, leaving 4 bases of the junction unmatched.

V is TRBV9 and J is TRBJ2-5; TRBD1 agrees at 8 bases. The CDR3 has 15 amino acids. Germline V gene lookup returns CDR1 SGDLS and CDR2 YYNGEE. V was pared by 1 base and J by 4 bases, with 6 bases of the junction left unmatched. CDR3 sequence: CASSVQGAYRETQYF. CDR3 DNA: TGTGCCAGCAGCGTACAGGGGGCGTATCGAGAGACCCAGTACTTC.

The V and J genes are TRBV10-3 and TRBJ1-2, with D possibly matching TRBD1 (6 bases). V was trimmed by 10 bases and J by 7 bases, leaving 10 bases between them. Germline loops: CDR1 ENHRY, CDR2 SYGVKD. This CDR3 comprises 10 residues. CDR3 nucleotide sequence: TGTGCCACAGGGGTGGGTGGCTACACCTTC. It encodes CATGVGGYTF.

This chain connects TRBV27 to TRBJ2-2; 8 nucleotides line up with TRBD2. The J segment lost 7 bases and the V segment lost 10 bases, leaving 11 bases of the junction unmatched. CDR1 MNHEY and CDR2 SMNVEV come from the germline V gene (reference sequence). CDR3 size: 14 residues. In DNA form, the CDR3 reads TGTGCCACCCGATTGGCTAGCGGGTTCGGGGAGCTGTTTTTT. This sequence encodes CATRLASGFGELFF.

The rearrangement joins TRBV2 to TRBJ1-3, with unresolved D. V shed 6 bases and J shed 7 bases, with 13 bases lying between them. Germline loops: CDR1 SNHLY, CDR2 FYNNEI. This CDR3 spans 13 amino acids. CDR3 nucleotide sequence: TGTGCCAGCAGGAGCAAACGGTCGAACACCATATATTTT. Translated: CASRSKRSNTIYF.

The chain couples TRBV12-3 or TRBV12-4 to TRBJ1-1; TRBD1 is a possible D gene (6 bases). The CDR3 has 13 amino acids. V shed 6 bases and J shed 1 base, with 9 bases lying between them. This chain's CDR3 is CASSRGQNTEAFF. CDR3 in DNA: TGTGCCAGCAGCCGGGGACAGAACACTGAAGCTTTCTTT.

V gene TRBV19 combines with J gene TRBJ1-2, with D uncertain. The length of the CDR3 is 16 residues. Per the germline V gene, CDR1 is LNHDA and CDR2 is SQIVND (reference sequence). Trimming removed 5 bases from V and 3 bases from J, with 19 bases in between. CDR3 loop: CASSPQGWEYYYGYTF. DNA for the CDR3: TGTGCCAGTAGTCCCCAAGGGTGGGAGTACTACTATGGCTACACCTTC.